Listed below are T cell receptor beta chains from one sample, sequenced in a study of blood T cell repertoires in COVID-19. The data were produced by immunoSEQ multiplex PCR, yet TCRdb's version contains in-frame clones alone and is incomplete. The repertoire holds approximately 240,000 clones, approximately 83% seen once, with 3% to 3.5% in the top ten. The sequenced sample consisted of peripheral blood. The source is a woman aged 25 to 39 who had recovered from COVID-19. Each CDR3 is given with its conserved first and last residue. A D gene is named only where the DNA matches it firmly. Clone size is not always given. Where it is, it says once, few, many or a class for expanded clones.

>.|TRBJ2-5|TRBD1|TRBV7-3
CASSWTGGSQETQYF
TGTGCCAGCAGCTGGACAGGGGGTTCCCAAGAGACCCAGTACTTC
>once|TRBJ2-3|.|TRBV27
CASSLTQGPDTQYF
TGTGCCAGCAGTTTAACCCAGGGGCCAGATACGCAGTATTTT
>many|TRBJ1-4|.|TRBV25-1
CASSAPLGGTNEKLFF
TGTGCCAGCAGTGCCCCCCTCGGTGGTACTAATGAAAAACTGTTTTTT
>.|TRBJ2-7|TRBD2|TRBV7-2
CASSLVLLAGETYEQYF
TGTGCCAGCAGCTTAGTCCTACTAGCGGGGGAAACCTACGAGCAGTACTTC
>.|TRBJ2-7|TRBD2|TRBV27
CASSFGLAGEQYF
TGTGCCAGCAGTTTTGGACTAGCAGGGGAGCAGTACTTC
>.|TRBJ2-2|TRBD2|TRBV4-1
CASSQGGLADTGELFF
TGCGCCAGCAGCCAAGGTGGACTAGCGGACACCGGGGAGCTGTTTTTT
>.|TRBJ1-3|.|TRBV11-3
CASSLGATSGNTIYF
TGTGCCAGCAGCTTAGGGGCGACCTCTGGAAACACCATATATTTT
>.|TRBJ2-3|.|TRBV11-2
CASSLGWWGEYF
TGTGCCAGCAGCTTAGGCTGGTGGGGGGAGTATTTT
>once|TRBJ2-3|.|TRBV30
CAWSLFGTSTDTQYF
TGTGCCTGGAGTCTATTCGGGACTAGCACAGATACGCAGTATTTT
>.|TRBJ1-2|.|TRBV5-4
CASSLVGGEGGGYTF
TGTGCCAGCAGCTTGGTCGGTGGGGAGGGCGGAGGCTACACCTTC
>.|TRBJ1-5|TRBD1|TRBV2
CASYWAGQFKTQHF
TGTGCCAGCTATTGGGCGGGACAGTTCAAGACCCAGCATTTT
>.|TRBJ2-6|.|TRBV5-5
CASSFGSSPSGANVLTF
TGTGCCAGCAGCTTTGGTTCTAGCCCCTCTGGGGCCAACGTCCTGACTTTC
>few|TRBJ2-1|TRBD1|TRBV10-3
CAISDTTGTGYEQFF
TGTGCCATCAGTGATACTACCGGGACAGGGTACGAGCAGTTCTTC
>.|TRBJ2-5|TRBD2|TRBV2
CASSEALGRAETQYF
TGTGCCAGCAGTGAGGCCCTGGGGAGGGCAGAGACCCAGTACTTC
>.|TRBJ2-2|.|TRBV7-9
CASSIGLYTGELFF
TGTGCCAGCAGCATAGGACTTTACACCGGGGAGCTGTTTTTT
>.|TRBJ2-7|TRBD2|TRBV6-5
CASSYNPGGYSYEQYF
TGTGCCAGCAGTTACAACCCGGGAGGGTACTCCTACGAGCAGTACTTC
>.|TRBJ1-1|.|TRBV5-5
CASSLGRVNIGSTEAFF
TGTGCCAGCAGCTTGGGGCGGGTAAACATTGGGAGCACTGAAGCTTTCTTT
>.|TRBJ2-7|.|TRBV28
CASRSGPPYYEQYF
TGTGCCAGCCGTTCAGGGCCCCCCTACTACGAGCAGTACTTC
>.|TRBJ2-4|TRBD1|TRBV23-1
CASSQSGTGAPKNIQYF
TGCGCCAGCAGTCAATCGGGGACAGGGGCCCCCAAAAACATTCAGTACTTC
>few|TRBJ2-1|TRBD1|TRBV18
CASSYGTGAYNEQFF
TGTGCCAGCTCGTACGGGACAGGGGCCTACAATGAGCAGTTCTTC
>.|TRBJ2-1|.|TRBV10-3
CAISESGRVSYNEQFF
TGTGCCATCAGTGAGTCCGGCAGGGTCTCCTACAATGAGCAGTTCTTC
>.|TRBJ1-1|TRBD1|TRBV7-3
CASSLTRTGQNTEAFF
TGTGCCAGCAGCTTAACGAGGACAGGACAGAACACTGAAGCTTTCTTT
>.|TRBJ2-5|.|TRBV15
CATSRVGGIPVDGETQYF
TGTGCCACCAGCAGAGTTGGAGGGATTCCGGTGGATGGAGAGACCCAGTACTTC
>few|TRBJ1-2|.|TRBV30
CAWSRDNYGYTF
TGTGCCTGGAGTCGGGATAACTATGGCTACACCTTC
>.|TRBJ2-7|.|TRBV6-6
CASRERVGSYEQYF
TGTGCCAGCAGAGAGCGGGTGGGGAGTTACGAGCAGTACTTC
>.|TRBJ1-1|.|TRBV13
CASSQGGGLNTEAFF
TGTGCCAGCAGCCAAGGCGGGGGACTGAACACTGAAGCTTTCTTT
>.|TRBJ1-4|.|TRBV28
CASSTRNTEKLFF
TGTGCCAGCAGTACCCGCAACACCGAAAAACTGTTTTTT
>.|TRBJ2-1|TRBD2|TRBV6-2/TRBV6-3
CASSLGLAGYNEQFF
TGTGCCAGCAGCTTGGGACTAGCGGGGTACAATGAGCAGTTCTTC